This record covers a single T cell receptor (beta chain). Its target is not known. The record originates from a study of T cell responses to AZD1222 COVID-19 vaccine. Study details: Some second doses came at about 4 weeks and others at about 12 weeks; these were pooled.

The repertoire was sequenced with immunoSEQ multiplex PCR; TCRdb's copy has only in-frame clones and lacks some. The profile shows 150,000 or so clones, approximately 90% of them singletons. Study results and limitations: Researchers took repertoire samples only after the peak T cell response had come. Nearly half of spike-specific TCRs reportedly target variant regions that are unmutated in the B.1.351 and B.1.1.7 variants. Clonal diversity was possibly underestimated, and white British individuals and females predominated among donors.

CDR3 length: 13 residues. The V and J ends lost 4 bases and 6 bases respectively, with 9 bases between them. The germline V gene encodes CDR1 KGHDR and CDR2 SFDVKD. The chain combines TRBV24-1 with TRBJ1-5, with TRBD1 as a possible D gene (5 bases). This clonotype was obtained from an adult in good health. Source: peripheral blood, taken on day 0 of AZD1222 vaccination. The CDR3 coding sequence is TGTGCCACCAGTGACCAGACAGCTCAGCCCCAGCATTTT. Its translation is CATSDQTAQPQHF.